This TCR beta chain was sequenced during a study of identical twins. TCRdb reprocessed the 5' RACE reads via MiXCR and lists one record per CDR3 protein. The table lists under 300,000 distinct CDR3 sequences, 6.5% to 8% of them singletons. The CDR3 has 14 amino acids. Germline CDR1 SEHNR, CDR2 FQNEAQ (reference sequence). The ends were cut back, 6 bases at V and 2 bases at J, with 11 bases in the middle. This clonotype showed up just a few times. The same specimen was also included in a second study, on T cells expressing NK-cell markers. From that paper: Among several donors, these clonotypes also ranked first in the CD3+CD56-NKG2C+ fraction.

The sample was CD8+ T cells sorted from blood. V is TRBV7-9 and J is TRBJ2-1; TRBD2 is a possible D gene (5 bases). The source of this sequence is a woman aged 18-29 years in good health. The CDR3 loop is CASREAGAYNEQFF. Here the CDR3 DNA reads TGTGCCAGCAGAGAGGCGGGCGCCTACAATGAGCAGTTCTTC.